The 27 T cell receptor beta chains listed next were all sequenced from one sample in a study of T cell responses to AZD1222 COVID-19 vaccine. The table came from immunoSEQ multiplex PCR; TCRdb's copy has only in-frame clones and leaves some out. Here the sample spans approximately 160,000 clones, 80% to 95% being singletons. Sample: peripheral blood, taken on day 0 of AZD1222 vaccination. These receptor sequences come from an adult in good health.

The genes are TRBV5-1 and TRBJ1-1; D is unresolved. V lost 4 bases, J lost 6 bases, and 13 bases lay in between. Germline V CDR1 and CDR2: SGHRS, YFSETQ. The CDR3 extends over 13 amino acids. The CDR3 DNA is TGCGCCAGCAGCACCCTTGGGAGGCCTGAAGCTTTCTTT. It codes for CASSTLGRPEAFF.

The rearrangement links TRBV7-2 to TRBJ1-2, with 9 bases identical to TRBD1. Germline assignment: CDR1 SGHTA and CDR2 FQGNSA. Losses at the gene ends were 3 bases for V and 7 bases for J; bases not matched to a gene: 9. This CDR3 has 15 amino acids. This CDR3 is CASSLGQGGTGGYTF. The CDR3 nucleotides are TGTGCCAGCAGCTTGGGACAGGGAGGAACTGGTGGCTACACCTTC.

The chain uses TRBV6-5 and TRBJ1-5, with D possibly matching TRBD1 (5 bases). Looked up from germline, CDR1 is MNHEY and CDR2 is SVGAGI. The CDR3 spans 11 residues. The ends were cut back, 6 bases at V and 5 bases at J, with 5 bases in the middle. The CDR3 loop reads CASRGDQPQHF. Here the CDR3 DNA reads TGTGCCAGCAGGGGGGATCAGCCCCAGCATTTT.

V usage is TRBV6-5 and J usage is TRBJ2-1; D remains ambiguous. CDR3 length: 11 amino acids. Looked up from germline, CDR1 is MNHEY and CDR2 is SVGAGI. V lost 5 bases, J lost 6 bases, and 5 bases lay in between. This CDR3 is CASSQTNEQFF. The CDR3 DNA is TGTGCCAGCAGTCAGACCAATGAGCAGTTCTTC.

This clone was seen once. CDR3 sequence (DNA): TGTGCCAGCAGCCGTCAGACAGGGGACTACGAGCAGTACTTC. Its protein product is CASSRQTGDYEQYF. The J gene is TRBJ2-7, the V gene TRBV5-4, with 8 bases fitting TRBD1. Germline trimming cut 4 bases from V and 3 bases from J; bases unmatched to any gene: 6. CDR3 length: 14 residues. Looked up from germline, CDR1 is SGHNT and CDR2 is YYREEE (reference sequence). Together with reference TRBV5-4 and TRBJ2-7, the CDR3 gives the full variable domain: ETGVTQSPTHLIKTRGQQVTLRCSSQSGHNTVSWYQQALGQGPQFIFQYYREEENGRGNFPPRFSGLQFPNYSSELNVNALELDDSALYLCASSRQTGDYEQYFGPGTRLTVT.

The V call is TRBV10-3, the J call TRBJ1-1; D gene uncertain. The CDR3 covers 12 residues. The V end lost 5 bases, the J end lost 4 bases, and 8 bases lay between the germline ends. CDR1 is ENHRY and CDR2 is SYGVKD in the germline V gene. The CDR3: CAISSTATEAFF. Here the CDR3 DNA reads TGTGCCATCAGTTCTACGGCCACTGAAGCTTTCTTT.

This clone appeared once. CDR3 DNA: TGCGCCAGCAGATTTCGGGGGGCAACTAATGAAAAACTGTTTTTT. This codes for CASRFRGATNEKLFF. The chain couples TRBV5-1 to TRBJ1-4, with a possible D match to TRBD1 (5 bases). V dropped 5 bases and J dropped 0 bases, with 11 bases sitting between them. There are 15 residues in the CDR3. The germline gives CDR1 SGHRS, CDR2 YFSETQ.

This chain joins TRBV10-2 and TRBJ2-5; D may be TRBD2 (6 bases). V was cut by 0 bases and J by 4 bases, with 6 bases left in between. CDR1 and CDR2 from the germline V gene are WSHSY and SAAADI. The CDR3 covers 13 residues. This CDR3 reads CASSESGGETQYF. The CDR3 region has the DNA TGCGCCAGCAGTGAGTCGGGGGGAGAGACCCAGTACTTC.

This chain joins TRBV7-3 and TRBJ1-2, with D perhaps TRBD1 (6 bases). The CDR3 is made up of 14 amino acids. CDR1 SGHTA and CDR2 FQGTGA come from the germline V gene. V was shortened by 3 bases and J by 4 bases, with 12 bases between the two germline ends. The CDR3 loop is CASSFDRWSYGYTF. The CDR3, as DNA: TGTGCCAGCAGCTTCGACAGGTGGTCCTATGGCTACACCTTC.

V usage is TRBV19 and J usage is TRBJ2-1, with TRBD2 as a possible D gene (6 bases). Deletions cut 5 bases from V and 6 bases from J, with 14 bases between. CDR3 length: 14 amino acids. Germline V lookup: CDR1 LNHDA, CDR2 SQIVND (reference sequence). The CDR3 is CASSVGGRGNEQFF. As DNA, the CDR3 is TGTGCCAGTAGTGTGGGGGGTAGGGGCAATGAGCAGTTCTTC.

The chain couples TRBV28 to TRBJ2-7; 7 bases fit TRBD2. CDR1 and CDR2 (germline): MDHEN, SYDVKM. With V trimmed by 1 base and J by 5 bases, 8 bases remained unmatched. There are 15 residues in the CDR3. The CDR3 coding sequence is TGTGCCAGCAGTTTATCAGCGGGACCTATCCACGAGCAGTACTTC. This gives the protein CASSLSAGPIHEQYF.

This clone was detected once. The gene calls are TRBV6-5 and TRBJ2-1; the match to TRBD1 covers 8 bases. CDR3 length: 15 amino acids. Per the germline V gene, CDR1 is MNHEY and CDR2 is SVGAGI. V gave up 4 bases and J gave up 8 bases; unmatched junction bases: 10. CDR3 bases: TGTGCCAGCAGTTCTACCGGGACAGGTCACCATGAGCAGTTCTTC. This translates into CASSSTGTGHHEQFF.

V and J are TRBV5-1 and TRBJ2-7; 8 bases map to TRBD2. The ends lost 2 bases at V and 3 bases at J; junction bases unmatched: 13. The CDR3 loop spans 17 amino acids. The germline CDR1 and CDR2 sequences are SGHRS and YFSETQ. The CDR3 is CASSFQPRRGAGYEQYF. The CDR3 nucleotides are TGCGCCAGCAGCTTCCAACCCCGGCGGGGGGCTGGCTACGAGCAGTACTTC.

This chain uses TRBV29-1 with TRBJ1-2, with a tentative D call TRBD1 (5 bases). This CDR3 contains 11 residues. Trimming pared 7 bases from V and 2 bases from J, leaving 8 bases between. Germline CDR1 is SQVTM and CDR2 is ANQGSEA. This CDR3 reads CSGWDNYGYTF. The CDR3 nucleotides read TGCAGCGGGTGGGACAACTATGGCTACACCTTC.

The genes are TRBV6-5 and TRBJ2-3, with D unresolved. Trimming took off 0 bases at V and 5 bases at J, with 12 bases between the two ends. Germline V CDR1 and CDR2: MNHEY, SVGAGI. The CDR3 runs 15 residues. Here the CDR3 reads CASSYSRQDQDTQYF. CDR3 in DNA: TGTGCCAGCAGTTACTCGAGGCAGGACCAAGATACGCAGTATTTT.

V gene TRBV10-3 combines with J gene TRBJ2-7; tentative D call: TRBD1 (6 bases). The germline V and J ends were trimmed by 10 bases and 4 bases, with 14 bases remaining between them. CDR1 and CDR2 (germline): ENHRY, SYGVKD. This CDR3 comprises 12 residues. The CDR3 coding sequence is TGTGCCAGAGGCAGGGGATTTTACGAGCAGTACTTC. This translates into CARGRGFYEQYF.

J is TRBJ1-6 and V is TRBV10-1, with TRBD1 matching 7 bases. The V and J ends lost 3 bases and 11 bases, in that order; junction bases with no gene match: 10. Germline assignment: CDR1 WNHNN and CDR2 SYGVQD (reference sequence). CDR3 length: 15 amino acids. CDR3 nucleotides: TGCGCCAGCAGTGATTCAACCGGGACAGCTACACCCCTCCACTTT. It yields the protein CASSDSTGTATPLHF.

This chain uses TRBV5-1 with TRBJ2-7; a weak D match, TRBD1 (6 bases). This CDR3 has 13 amino acids. V was pared by 4 bases and J by 6 bases, with 14 bases between. Germline CDR1 is SGHRS and CDR2 is YFSETQ. This CDR3 is CASSLTGPFEQYF. CDR3 sequence (DNA): TGCGCCAGCAGCCTAACAGGGCCCTTCGAGCAGTACTTC.

This sequence joins TRBV9 and TRBJ1-5; tentative D call: TRBD1 (5 bases). The length of the CDR3 is 15 residues. CDR1 and CDR2 (germline): SGDLS, YYNGEE. V lost 2 bases and J 0 bases, leaving 9 bases between the germline ends. CDR3: CASSVDSRSNQPQHF. CDR3 in DNA: TGTGCCAGCAGCGTCGACAGCCGTAGCAATCAGCCCCAGCATTTT.

The rearrangement links TRBV28 to TRBJ1-2, with 9 bases lining up with TRBD1. CDR3 length: 15 residues. Germline CDR1 is MDHEN and CDR2 is SYDVKM. The junction had 6 bases not matched to a gene; V was cut back by 3 bases and J by 4 bases. The CDR3 spells CASSFGDRESYGYTF. DNA for the CDR3: TGTGCCAGCAGTTTTGGGGACAGGGAAAGCTATGGCTACACCTTC.

V gene TRBV28 combines with J gene TRBJ2-1; either TRBD1 or TRBD2 may supply D (6 bases each). Germline values: CDR1 MDHEN, CDR2 SYDVKM. There are 14 residues in the CDR3. V was pared by 6 bases and J by 5 bases, with 14 bases between. The CDR3 spells CASSTGPGDNEQFF. The CDR3 coding sequence is TGTGCCAGCAGCACAGGGCCGGGGGACAATGAGCAGTTCTTC. Using reference TRBV28 and TRBJ2-1 for the parts outside the CDR3, the full variable domain is DVKVTQSSRYLVKRTGEKVFLECVQDMDHENMFWYRQDPGLGLRLIYFSYDVKMKEKGDIPEGYSVSREKKERFSLILESASTNQTSMYLCASSTGPGDNEQFFGPGTRLTVL.

The rearrangement uses TRBV28 and TRBJ1-1; D remains unclear. V lost 6 bases and J 3 bases, leaving 8 bases between the germline ends. Germline V gene data show CDR1 as MDHEN and CDR2 as SYDVKM. The CDR3 runs to 12 residues. CDR3 in DNA: TGTGCCAGCAGACCTGGGTACACTGAAGCTTTCTTT. Residues: CASRPGYTEAFF. Full variable domain (missing parts from reference TRBV28 and TRBJ1-1): DVKVTQSSRYLVKRTGEKVFLECVQDMDHENMFWYRQDPGLGLRLIYFSYDVKMKEKGDIPEGYSVSREKKERFSLILESASTNQTSMYLCASRPGYTEAFFGQGTRLTVV.

This clone has just a few counts. The chain uses TRBV3-1 (or the pseudogene TRBV3-2) and TRBJ1-3; the D gene is possibly TRBD1 (6 bases). Germline V CDR1 and CDR2: LGHDT, YNNKEL (reference sequence). This CDR3 contains 15 residues. The V end was cut by 4 bases, the J end by 2 bases, with 12 bases between. This CDR3 reads CASSRRGDTGNTIYF. The DNA for the CDR3 is TGTGCCAGCAGCCGTAGAGGGGACACTGGAAACACCATATATTTT.

The rearrangement links TRBV28 to TRBJ2-3; TRBD1 matches at 7 bases. V was clipped by 5 bases and J by 2 bases; unmatched bases: 13. CDR3 length: 17 amino acids. Germline CDR1 is MDHEN and CDR2 is SYDVKM. The CDR3 sequence: CASSPWGTALHTDTQYF. CDR3 nucleotide sequence: TGTGCCAGCAGTCCGTGGGGGACAGCCCTTCACACAGATACGCAGTATTTT.

This clone was seen only once. V gene TRBV5-8 combines with J gene TRBJ2-3; 13 positions match TRBD2. CDR3 length equals 18 residues. The V gene's germline CDR1 is SGHTS and CDR2 YDEGEE. The trim removed 3 bases at V and 4 bases at J, leaving 11 bases unmatched. The CDR3 sequence is CASSSKWTSGGYSDTQYF. DNA for the CDR3: TGTGCCAGCAGCTCCAAATGGACTAGCGGGGGATATTCAGATACGCAGTATTTT.

This chain links TRBV6-5 with TRBJ1-4; D is ambiguous. Between the trimmed V and J ends, which lost 4 bases and 3 bases, there was a span of 12 bases. This CDR3 has 15 amino acids. Germline V gives CDR1 MNHEY, CDR2 SVGAGI. DNA for the CDR3: TGTGCCAGCAGTTCCGGGAGGGTGGCTAATGAAAAACTGTTTTTT. Protein sequence: CASSSGRVANEKLFF.

The rearrangement links TRBV2 to TRBJ1-6; TRBD1 matches 9 bases. CDR1 and CDR2 from the germline V gene are SNHLY and FYNNEI. The CDR3 length is 14 residues. V lost 6 bases, J lost 8 bases, and 5 bases stayed unmatched. CDR3 in DNA: TGTGCCAGCAGGGCCGGGACAGGGTATTCACCCCTCCACTTT. Translated: CASRAGTGYSPLHF.